These T cell receptor beta chains were read from a single sample in a study of control samples from healthy donors and cancer patients. Using immunoSEQ multiplex PCR, the repertoire was profiled, and TCRdb retains in-frame clones only, with some absent. This sample has about 180,000 clones, with 90% found just once. Sequenced input: blood. The receptors derive from a woman between 50 and 59 years old in good health. Each CDR3 is given with its conserved first and last residue. D genes are given only for firm matches. Size tells how often a clone was seen (once, few, many) or the class of an expanded clone, and some rows leave it out.

-,TRBJ1-6,-,TRBV9,CASSVGGAHNSPLHF,TGTGCCAGCAGCGTAGGGGGGGCCCATAATTCACCCCTCCACTTT
TRBD2,TRBJ2-5,-,TRBV3-1/TRBV3-2,CASSQAGLASETQYF,TGTGCCAGCAGCCAAGCAGGACTAGCGAGCGAGACCCAGTACTTC
-,TRBJ1-1,few,TRBV7-9,CASSRPRATEAFF,TGTGCCAGCAGCCGGCCCCGGGCCACTGAAGCTTTCTTT
-,TRBJ1-1,-,TRBV11-2,CASSLGQNTEAFF,TGTGCCAGCAGCTTGGGGCAGAACACTGAAGCTTTCTTT
-,TRBJ2-3,-,TRBV28,CASSSIDTQYF,TGTGCCAGCAGTTCGATAGATACGCAGTATTTT
-,TRBJ2-7,-,TRBV18,CASSPREGAEQYF,TGTGCCAGCTCACCAAGAGAGGGAGCCGAGCAGTACTTC
-,TRBJ1-2,-,TRBV29-1,CSVARGSYGYTF,TGCAGCGTTGCTAGGGGTAGCTATGGCTACACCTTC
-,TRBJ2-1,-,TRBV18,CASSPYTSLRRPNEQFF,TGTGCCAGCTCACCCTACACTAGCTTAAGACGCCCCAATGAGCAGTTCTTC
-,TRBJ1-2,-,TRBV5-6,CASSPGGGYTF,TGTGCCAGCAGCCCGGGGGGCGGCTACACCTTC
-,TRBJ2-1,-,TRBV9,CASSFRQDSHEEQFF,TGTGCCAGCAGCTTCCGACAGGATTCGCATGAAGAGCAGTTCTTC
-,TRBJ2-7,-,TRBV3-1/TRBV3-2,CASSRQARSYEQYF,TGTGCCAGCAGCCGACAGGCCAGGTCCTACGAGCAGTACTTC
-,TRBJ2-7,few,TRBV4-1,CASSHRTTYEQYF,TGCGCCAGCAGCCACCGCACCACCTACGAGCAGTACTTC
TRBD1,TRBJ1-6,-,TRBV11-3,CASSLEPRDRGDYNSPLHF,TGTGCCAGCAGCTTAGAGCCCAGGGACAGGGGGGATTATAATTCACCCCTCCACTTT
-,TRBJ2-3,-,TRBV5-6,CASSLAGPDTQYF,TGTGCCAGCAGCTTGGCCGGGCCAGATACGCAGTATTTT
-,TRBJ1-4,-,TRBV5-4,CASSLQEEKLFF,TGTGCCAGCAGCTTACAGGAGGAAAAACTGTTTTTT